The 16 T cell receptor beta chains below come from one sample, sequenced in a study of blood T cell repertoires in COVID-19. Clones were read by immunoSEQ multiplex PCR, and TCRdb kept only the in-frame ones, dropping some. Counted here are approximately 120,000 clones, 80% to 95% occurring once; the ten biggest clones make up about 1.9%. Sequencing was done on a sample of peripheral blood. The receptors derive from a man aged 50-59 years with COVID-19, enrolled during active disease.

The chain combines TRBV11-2 with TRBJ2-1; unclear D gene. The length of the CDR3 is 16 residues. V lost 0 bases, J lost 0 bases, and 9 bases lay in between. Germline CDR1 SGHAT, CDR2 FQNNGV. This CDR3 reads CASSLDLASSYNEQFF. CDR3 sequence (DNA): TGTGCCAGCAGCTTAGATTTAGCAAGCTCCTACAATGAGCAGTTCTTC.

The chain couples TRBV30 to TRBJ2-7; 7 nucleotides agree with TRBD1. The CDR3 runs to 13 residues. The V gene end was trimmed by 1 base and the J gene end by 12 bases; junction bases not matched to a gene: 12. Germline lookup yields CDR1 GTSNPN and CDR2 SVGIG (reference sequence). The CDR3 region is CAWSEGRTGDRYF. CDR3 DNA: TGTGCCTGGAGTGAAGGGAGAACAGGGGATCGGTACTTC. Drawing the rest from reference TRBV30 and TRBJ2-7, the complete variable domain is SQTIHQWPATLVQPVGSPLSLECTVEGTSNPNLYWYRQAAGRGLQLLFYSVGIGQISSEVPQNLSASRPQDRQFILSSKKLLLSDSGFYLCAWSEGRTGDRYFGPGTRLTVT.

The chain recombines TRBV5-1 with TRBJ2-5; 9 bases are a match to TRBD2. Germline V CDR1 and CDR2: SGHRS, YFSETQ. The V and J ends lost 6 bases and 1 base, in that order; junction bases with no gene match: 7. The CDR3 consists of 15 residues. The CDR3 here is CASTNSGRAQETQYF. CDR3 bases: TGCGCCAGCACCAATAGCGGGAGAGCCCAAGAGACCCAGTACTTC.

The chain links TRBV9 to TRBJ2-3; 11 nucleotides agree with TRBD2. V trimming: 3 bases; J trimming: 4 bases; junction bases outside the gene matches: 7. The CDR3 runs 16 residues. The V gene's germline CDR1 is SGDLS and CDR2 YYNGEE. This chain's CDR3 is CASSAPGLAGADTQYF. CDR3 coding DNA: TGTGCCAGCAGCGCCCCAGGACTAGCGGGCGCAGATACGCAGTATTTT.

This chain uses TRBV10-3 with TRBJ1-1; D is ambiguous. Germline-derived CDR1 and CDR2 are ENHRY and SYGVKD. Trimming cost V 4 bases and J 1 base, with 7 bases left between them. CDR3 length equals 13 residues. In DNA, the CDR3 is TGTGCCATCAGTGGCGGCCAGAACACTGAAGCTTTCTTT. This encodes CAISGGQNTEAFF.

The chain joins TRBV24-1 to TRBJ1-5; 7 bases are shared with TRBD1. V dropped 1 base and J dropped 0; count of bases not matched to a gene: 5. From germline, CDR1 is KGHDR and CDR2 SFDVKD. This CDR3 spans 17 amino acids. CDR3 DNA sequence: TGTGCCACCAGTGATTTCGGGACAGTCTATAGCAATCAGCCCCAGCATTTT. It codes for CATSDFGTVYSNQPQHF.

The chain uses TRBV7-9 and TRBJ2-1; 11 nucleotides match TRBD2. Germline V CDR1 and CDR2: SEHNR, FQNEAQ (reference sequence). CDR3 length: 13 residues. The CDR3 loop reads CASEWASGREQFF. The CDR3 coding sequence is TGTGCTAGTGAGTGGGCTAGCGGGAGGGAGCAGTTCTTC.

Of note for this clone: The same CDR3 arises from other DNA sequences in this sample as well. The chain is built from TRBV6-5 and TRBJ2-7, with TRBD1 as a possible D gene (8 bases). From germline, CDR1 is MNHEY and CDR2 SVGAGI. V was cut by 6 bases and J by 4 bases, with 13 bases left in between. CDR3 size: 13 residues. In DNA form, the CDR3 reads TGTGCCAGCAGCCTACAGGGGGGGTACGAGCAGTACTTC. It is translated as CASSLQGGYEQYF.

The chain uses TRBV5-4 and TRBJ2-1, with 9 bases lining up with TRBD2. This CDR3 spans 13 amino acids. With V trimmed by 4 bases and J by 6 bases, 2 bases remained unmatched. CDR1 SGHNT and CDR2 YYREEE come from the germline V gene (reference sequence). The CDR3 region is CASSQREVNEQFF. As DNA, the CDR3 is TGTGCCAGCAGCCAGCGGGAGGTCAATGAGCAGTTCTTC.

This clone was seen a single time. The rearrangement uses TRBV5-1 and TRBJ2-6, with D perhaps matching TRBD1 (5 bases). V lost 0 bases to trimming and J lost 0 bases, with 19 bases between them. Germline loops: CDR1 SGHRS, CDR2 YFSETQ. The CDR3 is 20 residues long. The CDR3 spells CASSLDQVSRAISGANVLTF. The CDR3 DNA follows: TGCGCCAGCAGCTTGGACCAGGTCAGCAGGGCAATCTCTGGGGCCAACGTCCTGACTTTC.

V and J are TRBV10-3 and TRBJ2-3; no clear D. The CDR3 runs 14 residues. Looked up from germline, CDR1 is ENHRY and CDR2 is SYGVKD. The V gene lost 4 bases and the J gene lost 0 bases, with 8 bases spanning the gap. The CDR3 DNA follows: TGTGCCATCAGTGTAACCACTAGCACAGATACGCAGTATTTT. Its translation is CAISVTTSTDTQYF.

The chain is built from TRBV4-2 and TRBJ2-5, with 10 bases that match TRBD2. The trim removed 4 bases at V and 4 bases at J, leaving 9 bases unmatched. In germline, CDR1 is LGHNA, CDR2 YNFKEQ. This CDR3 region has 16 residues. In DNA form, the CDR3 reads TGTGCCAGCAGCCCGAGTTTAGCGGGAGGTCGAGAGACCCAGTACTTC. The encoded protein is CASSPSLAGGRETQYF.

The rearrangement joins TRBV7-9 to TRBJ1-2; D gene uncertain. Germline CDR1 and CDR2: SEHNR and FQNEAQ (reference sequence). With 2 bases removed from V and 5 bases from J, the gap between germline ends came to 6 bases. CDR3 length: 12 amino acids. CDR3 nucleotides: TGTGCCAGCAGCTTACGCGGGTATGGCTACACCTTC. Residues: CASSLRGYGYTF. The whole variable domain, filled in from reference TRBV7-9 and TRBJ1-2, reads DTGVSQNPRHKITKRGQNVTFRCDPISEHNRLYWYRQTLGQGPEFLTYFQNEAQLEKSRLLSDRFSAERPKGSFSTLEIQRTEQGDSAMYLCASSLRGYGYTFGSGTRLTVV.

The genes are TRBV5-1 and TRBJ2-7; 9 nucleotides agree with TRBD1. The CDR3 length is 15 residues. CDR1 and CDR2 from the germline V gene are SGHRS and YFSETQ. V shed 6 bases and J 3 bases; nucleotides not matched to a gene: 10. For the CDR3, the DNA is TGCGCCAGCAAAAAGGGGACAGGGAAGGGCTACGAGCAGTACTTC. The encoded protein is CASKKGTGKGYEQYF. Variable domain in full (rest from reference TRBV5-1 and TRBJ2-7): KAGVTQTPRYLIKTRGQQVTLSCSPISGHRSVSWYQQTPGQGLQFLFEYFSETQRNKGNFPGRFSGRQFSNSRSEMNVSTLELGDSALYLCASKKGTGKGYEQYFGPGTRLTVT.

A single count supports this clone. The V and J genes are TRBV24-1 and TRBJ2-7; D perhaps matches TRBD2 (5 bases). Germline-derived CDR1 and CDR2 are KGHDR and SFDVKD. The CDR3 covers 15 residues. Trimming stripped 2 bases from V and 2 bases from J, with 12 bases between. CDR3 nucleotides: TGTGCCACCAGTGATTCCCGGAGGTCCACCTACGAGCAGTACTTC. Amino acids: CATSDSRRSTYEQYF.

The V call is TRBV29-1, the J call TRBJ2-1; the match to TRBD2 covers 13 bases. V shed 6 bases, J shed 5 bases, and the junction held 1 base outside the gene matches. In germline, CDR1 is SQVTM, CDR2 ANQGSEA. The CDR3 sequence is 13 residues long. The CDR3 here is CSVGTSGNNEQFF. CDR3 DNA sequence: TGCAGCGTGGGGACTAGCGGGAACAATGAGCAGTTCTTC.